Listed here are 10 T cell receptor beta chains from one sample, sequenced in a study of T cells in Graves' hyperthyroidism and ophthalmopathy. The source material, RNA transcripts, was used to amplify TCR beta CDR3 regions. Researchers ran a first-round RT-PCR on the TCR CDR3 using the HTBI primer set. TCRdb passed the multiplex PCR reads through MiXCR, listing each CDR3 protein once. The sample yields around 600,000 distinct CDR3 sequences, roughly 45% seen once. The sequenced sample consisted of peripheral blood or thyroid tissue (not recorded which). These receptors were obtained from an adult man with Graves' disease, either hyperthyroidism or ophthalmopathy (not recorded which).

Ten or more counts support this clonotype. This chain joins TRBV15 and TRBJ1-5, with TRBD1 as a possible D gene (5 bases). CDR3 length equals 12 residues. V lost 8 bases, J lost 10 bases, and 15 bases lay in between. Germline lookup yields CDR1 LNHNV and CDR2 YYDKDF (reference sequence). The CDR3 loop reads CATSVSQGPQHF. In nucleotides, the CDR3 is TGTGCCACCTCGGTCTCCCAGGGTCCCCAGCATTTT.

The chain recombines TRBV19 with TRBJ1-1; 8 bases match TRBD1. CDR1 is LNHDA, CDR2 SQIVND, per germline (reference sequence). With 7 bases clipped from V and 4 bases from J, the junction kept 11 bases outside the gene matches. CDR3 length equals 15 residues. CDR3 DNA: TGTGCCAGTACCTTATCGGCAGGGGGCCCCACTGAAGCTTTCTTT. Residues: CASTLSAGGPTEAFF.

This clonotype has at least ten counts. The chain links TRBV2 to TRBJ2-5; 13 bases are shared with TRBD2. The junction had 6 bases not matched to a gene; V was cut back by 6 bases and J by 14 bases. Looked up from germline, CDR1 is SNHLY and CDR2 is FYNNEI. The CDR3 is made up of 12 amino acids. For the CDR3, the DNA is TGTGCCAGCAGGGGACTAGCGGGGTTGAGCTACTTC. This sequence encodes CASRGLAGLSYF.

Comment on this clonotype: The junction departs from germline at one end; a sequencing error may be responsible. This chain joins TRBV7-2 and TRBJ1-1; 7 bases line up with TRBD1. There are 17 residues in the CDR3. Germline V gene lookup returns CDR1 SGHTA and CDR2 FQGNSA. CDR3 loop: CASSPLGRGREWTEAFF. Written as DNA, the CDR3 is TGCGCCAGCAGCCCCTTGGGGAGGGGGCGTGAATGGACTGAAGCTTTCTTT.

This clonotype came up a few times. The V call is TRBV19, the J call TRBJ2-7, with D tentatively TRBD1 (6 bases). V gave up 10 bases and J gave up 2 bases, with 12 bases separating them. The V gene's germline CDR1 is LNHDA and CDR2 SQIVND (reference sequence). The CDR3 has 12 amino acids. Here the CDR3 reads CATGKGAYEQYF. CDR3 nucleotide sequence: TGTGCCACAGGGAAGGGGGCCTACGAGCAGTACTTC. The full variable domain, in which reference TRBV19 and TRBJ2-7 provide the parts outside the CDR3, is DGGITQSPKYLFRKEGQNVTLSCEQNLNHDAMYWYRQDPGQGLRLIYYSQIVNDFQKGDIAEGYSVSREKKESFPLTVTSAQKNPTAFYLCATGKGAYEQYFGPGTRLTVT.

This clonotype came up a few times. Here the CDR3 DNA reads TGTGCCATCAAGGTGGGCCAGGGGAACACTGAAGCTTTCTTT. This codes for CAIKVGQGNTEAFF. The rearrangement links TRBV10-3 to TRBJ1-1; maybe TRBD1 (5 bases). The CDR3 extends over 14 amino acids. Germline V gene data show CDR1 as ENHRY and CDR2 as SYGVKD. Trimming removed 7 bases from V and 1 base from J, with 13 bases in between.

This chain joins TRBV29-1 and TRBJ2-7; D uncertain. The CDR3 has 12 amino acids. Germline V gene sequence: CDR1 SQVTM, CDR2 ANQGSEA. V was pared by 8 bases and J by 3 bases, with 14 bases between. As DNA, the CDR3 is TGCAGCAGTCGTGATCAAGGCTACGAGCAGTACTTC. As protein: CSSRDQGYEQYF.

The rearrangement links TRBV7-9 to TRBJ1-1, with TRBD1 matching 8 bases. V shed 0 bases, J shed 11 bases, and the junction held 11 bases outside the gene matches. Germline V gives CDR1 SEHNR, CDR2 FQNEAQ (reference sequence). CDR3 length: 15 amino acids. The CDR3 loop reads CASSLANDRGRGAFF. The CDR3, as DNA: TGTGCCAGCAGCTTAGCAAACGACAGGGGCAGGGGGGCTTTCTTT.

The chain carries TRBV7-9 and TRBJ1-2; 8 bases fit TRBD1. J lost 8 bases, V lost 6 bases, and 11 bases had no gene match. CDR1 is SEHNR and CDR2 is FQNEAQ in the germline V gene (reference sequence). This CDR3 spans 14 amino acids. The CDR3 DNA reads TGTGCCAGCAGTTACGACAGGGGTTCGGGAGGCTACACCTTC. Its protein is CASSYDRGSGGYTF.

The sample holds a few counts of this clonotype. The J gene is TRBJ2-7, the V gene TRBV10-3; 9 nucleotides align to TRBD1. The CDR3 length is 19 residues. V shed 0 bases and J 3 bases; nucleotides not matched to a gene: 15. Germline-derived CDR1 and CDR2 are ENHRY and SYGVKD. The CDR3 DNA reads as TGTGCCATCAGTGAGTCAGTTCCGTTTGAGGAGACAGGGGGCTACGAGCAGTACTTC. It yields the protein CAISESVPFEETGGYEQYF.